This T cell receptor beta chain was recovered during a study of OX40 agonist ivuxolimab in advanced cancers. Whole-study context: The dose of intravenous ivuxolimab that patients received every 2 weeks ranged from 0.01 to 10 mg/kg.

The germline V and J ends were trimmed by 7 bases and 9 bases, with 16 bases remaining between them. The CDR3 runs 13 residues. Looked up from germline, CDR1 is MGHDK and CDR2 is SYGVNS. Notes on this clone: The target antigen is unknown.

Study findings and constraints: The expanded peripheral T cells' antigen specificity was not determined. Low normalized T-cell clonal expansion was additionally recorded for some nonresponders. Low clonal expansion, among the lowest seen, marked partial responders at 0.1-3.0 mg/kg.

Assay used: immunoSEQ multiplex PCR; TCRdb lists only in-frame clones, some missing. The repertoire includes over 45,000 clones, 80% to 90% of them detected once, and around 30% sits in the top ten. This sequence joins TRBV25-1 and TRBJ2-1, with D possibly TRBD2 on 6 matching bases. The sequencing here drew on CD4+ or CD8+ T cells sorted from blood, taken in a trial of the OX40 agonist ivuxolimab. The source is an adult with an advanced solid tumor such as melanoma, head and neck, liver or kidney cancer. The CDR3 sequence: CASTESGDGEQFF. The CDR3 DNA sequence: TGTGCCAGCACGGAGTCGGGGGACGGTGAGCAGTTCTTC.